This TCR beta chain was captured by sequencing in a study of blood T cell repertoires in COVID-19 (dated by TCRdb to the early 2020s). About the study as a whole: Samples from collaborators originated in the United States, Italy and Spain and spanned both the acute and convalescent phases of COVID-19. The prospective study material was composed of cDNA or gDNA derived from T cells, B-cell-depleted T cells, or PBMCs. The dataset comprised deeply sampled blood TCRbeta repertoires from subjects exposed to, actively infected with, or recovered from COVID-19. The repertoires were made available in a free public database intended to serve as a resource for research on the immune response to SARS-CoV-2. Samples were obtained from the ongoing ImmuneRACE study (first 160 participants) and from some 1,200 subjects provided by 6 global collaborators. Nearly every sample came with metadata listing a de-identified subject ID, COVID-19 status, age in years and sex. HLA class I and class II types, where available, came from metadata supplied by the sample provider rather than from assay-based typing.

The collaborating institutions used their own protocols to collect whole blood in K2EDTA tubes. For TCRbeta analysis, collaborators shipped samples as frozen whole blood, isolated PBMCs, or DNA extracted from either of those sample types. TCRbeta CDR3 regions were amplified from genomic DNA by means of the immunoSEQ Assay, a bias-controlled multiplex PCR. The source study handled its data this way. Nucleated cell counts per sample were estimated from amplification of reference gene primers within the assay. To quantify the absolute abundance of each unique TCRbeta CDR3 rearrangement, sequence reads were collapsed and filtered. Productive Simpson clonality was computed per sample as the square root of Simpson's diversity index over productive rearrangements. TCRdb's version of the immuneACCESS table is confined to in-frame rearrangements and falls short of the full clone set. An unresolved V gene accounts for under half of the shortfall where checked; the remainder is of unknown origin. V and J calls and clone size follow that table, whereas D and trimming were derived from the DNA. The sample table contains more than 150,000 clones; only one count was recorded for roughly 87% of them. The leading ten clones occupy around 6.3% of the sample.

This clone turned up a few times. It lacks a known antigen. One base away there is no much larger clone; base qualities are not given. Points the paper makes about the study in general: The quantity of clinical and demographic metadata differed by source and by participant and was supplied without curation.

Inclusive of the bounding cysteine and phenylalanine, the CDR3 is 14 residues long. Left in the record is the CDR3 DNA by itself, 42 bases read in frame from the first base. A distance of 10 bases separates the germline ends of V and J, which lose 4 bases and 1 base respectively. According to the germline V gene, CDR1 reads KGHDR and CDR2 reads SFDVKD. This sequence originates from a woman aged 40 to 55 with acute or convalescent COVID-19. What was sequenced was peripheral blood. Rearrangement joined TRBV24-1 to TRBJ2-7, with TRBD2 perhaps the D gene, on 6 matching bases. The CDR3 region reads CATSDGGASYEQYF. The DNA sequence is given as TGTGCCACCAGTGACGGAGGGGCTTCCTACGAGCAGTACTTC.